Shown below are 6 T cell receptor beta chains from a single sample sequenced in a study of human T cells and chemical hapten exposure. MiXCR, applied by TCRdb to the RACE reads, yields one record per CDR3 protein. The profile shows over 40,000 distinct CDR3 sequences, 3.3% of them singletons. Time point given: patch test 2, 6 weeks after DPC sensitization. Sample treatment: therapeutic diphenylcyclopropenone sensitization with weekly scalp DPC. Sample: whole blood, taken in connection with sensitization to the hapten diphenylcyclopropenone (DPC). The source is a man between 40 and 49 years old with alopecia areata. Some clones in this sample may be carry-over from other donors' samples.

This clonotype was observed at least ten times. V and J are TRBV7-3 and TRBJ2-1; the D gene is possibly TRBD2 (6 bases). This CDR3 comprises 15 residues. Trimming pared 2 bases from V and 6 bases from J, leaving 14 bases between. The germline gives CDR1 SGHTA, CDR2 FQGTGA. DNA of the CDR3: TGTGCCAGCAGCTTAGGCACCGGGACTCTCAATGAGCAGTTCTTC. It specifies CASSLGTGTLNEQFF.

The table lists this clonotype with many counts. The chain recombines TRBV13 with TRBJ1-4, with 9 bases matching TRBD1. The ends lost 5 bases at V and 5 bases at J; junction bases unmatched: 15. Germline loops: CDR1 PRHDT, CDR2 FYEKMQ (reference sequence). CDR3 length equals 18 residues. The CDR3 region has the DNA TGTGCCAGCAGCCGCTCACAGGGGGCCCGCACTTGGAATGAAAAACTGTTTTTT. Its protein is CASSRSQGARTWNEKLFF.

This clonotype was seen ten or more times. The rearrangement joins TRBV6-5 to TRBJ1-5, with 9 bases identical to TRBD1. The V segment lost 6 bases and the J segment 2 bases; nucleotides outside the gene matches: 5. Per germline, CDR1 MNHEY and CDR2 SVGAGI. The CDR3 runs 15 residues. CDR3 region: CASSHRGRGNQPQHF. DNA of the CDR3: TGTGCCAGCAGCCACAGGGGGCGAGGCAATCAGCCCCAGCATTTT.

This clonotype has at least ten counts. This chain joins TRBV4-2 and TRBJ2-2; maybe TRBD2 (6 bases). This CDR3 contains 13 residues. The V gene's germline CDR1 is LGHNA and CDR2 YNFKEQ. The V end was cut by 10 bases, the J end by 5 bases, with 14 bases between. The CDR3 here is CAISGVGTGELFF. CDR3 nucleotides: TGTGCCATCTCGGGGGTAGGAACCGGGGAGCTGTTTTTT.

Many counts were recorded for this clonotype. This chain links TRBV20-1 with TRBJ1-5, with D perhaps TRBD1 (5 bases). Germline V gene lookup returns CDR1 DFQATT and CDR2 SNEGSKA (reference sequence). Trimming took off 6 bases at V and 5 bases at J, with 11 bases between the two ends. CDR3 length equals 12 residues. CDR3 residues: CSAGKGDQPQHF. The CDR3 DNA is TGCAGTGCAGGGAAAGGGGATCAGCCCCAGCATTTT.

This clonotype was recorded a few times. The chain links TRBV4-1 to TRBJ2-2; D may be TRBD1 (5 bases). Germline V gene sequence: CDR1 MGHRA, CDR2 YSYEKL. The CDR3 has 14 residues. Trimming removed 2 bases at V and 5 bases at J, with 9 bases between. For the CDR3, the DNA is TGCGCCAGCAGCCAACCCCAGGGTACCGGGGAGCTGTTTTTT. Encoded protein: CASSQPQGTGELFF.